This T cell receptor beta chain was documented in a study of shared clonotypes between healthy human individuals. At the level of the study: Each donor's CD4 naive and CD4 memory cells filled three plates apiece, CD8 naive two, and CD8 memory one.

Assay runs were performed at deep level. DNA at approximately 200 ng, 30,000 or so T cell genomes, went into sorted-subset replicate PCRs. Here immunoSEQ multiplex PCR was the method, and the copy in TCRdb shows in-frame clones only, minus some. The sample lists around 690,000 clones; about 90% were seen once. Trimming removed 4 bases at V and 5 bases at J, with 19 bases between. Germline CDR1 SGHRS, CDR2 YFSETQ. The CDR3 extends over 15 amino acids. The sample comprised memory CD8+ T cells from PBMCs. Subset in this sample: CD45RO+ cells pooled with CCR7-negative TemRA cells. This TCR was recovered from a man between 18 and 29 years old in good health. Some clones in this sample may be carry-over from other donors' samples. The V and J genes are TRBV5-1 and TRBJ2-7, with a tentative D call TRBD2 (6 bases). For the CDR3, the DNA is TGCGCCAGCAGCCCCCCGACCCCGACGGGGGACGAGCAGTACTTC. Translation gives CASSPPTPTGDEQYF.